This T cell receptor (beta chain) was sequenced during a study of blood T cell repertoires in COVID-19. Study-level background: Acute-phase and convalescent COVID-19 samples originated in the United States, Italy and Spain.

Germline V gene lookup returns CDR1 SGHTA and CDR2 FQGNSA. The CDR3 covers 16 residues. Trimming took 3 bases from V and 9 from J; bases not matched to a gene: 13. Clones were read by immunoSEQ multiplex PCR, and TCRdb kept only the in-frame ones, dropping some. The table shows 150,000 to 170,000 clones, with about 85% occurring only once. Seattle participants joined during active infection and were tracked over time. This clonotype originated in a man aged 55 to 70 with COVID-19, enrolled during active disease. The chain recombines TRBV7-2 with TRBJ2-1, with 8 bases fitting TRBD2. Sequences were obtained from peripheral blood. CDR3: CASSFSPGGAQSEQFF. The CDR3 nucleotides are TGTGCCAGCAGCTTTTCCCCCGGGGGGGCTCAGTCTGAGCAGTTCTTC.